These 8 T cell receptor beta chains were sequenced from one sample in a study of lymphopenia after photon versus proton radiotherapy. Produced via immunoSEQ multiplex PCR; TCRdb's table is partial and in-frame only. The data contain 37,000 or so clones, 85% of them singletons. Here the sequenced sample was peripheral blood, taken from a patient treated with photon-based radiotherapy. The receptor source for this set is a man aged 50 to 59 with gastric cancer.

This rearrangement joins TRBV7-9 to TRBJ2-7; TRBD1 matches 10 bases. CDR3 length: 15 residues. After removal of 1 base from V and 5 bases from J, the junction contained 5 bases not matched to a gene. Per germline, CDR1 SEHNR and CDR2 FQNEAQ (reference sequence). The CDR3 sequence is CASSLGQGAANEQYF. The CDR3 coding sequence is TGTGCCAGCAGCTTAGGACAGGGGGCGGCAAACGAGCAGTACTTC.

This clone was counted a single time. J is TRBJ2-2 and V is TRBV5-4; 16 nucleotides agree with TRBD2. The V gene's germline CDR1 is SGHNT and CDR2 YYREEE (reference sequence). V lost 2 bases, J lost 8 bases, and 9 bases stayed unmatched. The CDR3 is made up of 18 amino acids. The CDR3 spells CASSFGTSGRAGLGELFF. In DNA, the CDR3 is TGTGCCAGCAGCTTTGGGACTAGCGGGAGGGCCGGATTAGGGGAGCTGTTTTTT.

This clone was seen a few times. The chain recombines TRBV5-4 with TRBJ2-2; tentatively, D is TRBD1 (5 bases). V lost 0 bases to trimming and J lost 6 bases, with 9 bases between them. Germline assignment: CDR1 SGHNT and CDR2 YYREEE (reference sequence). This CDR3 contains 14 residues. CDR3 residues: CASSLDRKAGELFF. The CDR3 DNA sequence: TGTGCCAGCAGCTTGGACAGGAAGGCCGGGGAGCTGTTTTTT.

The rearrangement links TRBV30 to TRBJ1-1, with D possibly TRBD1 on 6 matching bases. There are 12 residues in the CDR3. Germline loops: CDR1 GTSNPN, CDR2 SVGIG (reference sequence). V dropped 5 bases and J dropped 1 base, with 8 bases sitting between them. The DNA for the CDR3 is TGTGCCTGGGCGACAGGGAACACTGAAGCTTTCTTT. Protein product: CAWATGNTEAFF.

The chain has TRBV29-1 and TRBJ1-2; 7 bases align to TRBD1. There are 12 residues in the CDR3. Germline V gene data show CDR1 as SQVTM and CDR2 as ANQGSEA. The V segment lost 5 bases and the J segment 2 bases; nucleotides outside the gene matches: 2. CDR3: CSVKTGNYGYTF. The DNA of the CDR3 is TGCAGCGTTAAGACAGGGAACTATGGCTACACCTTC.

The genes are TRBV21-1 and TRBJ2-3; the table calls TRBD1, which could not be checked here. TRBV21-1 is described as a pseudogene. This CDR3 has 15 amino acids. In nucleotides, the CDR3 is TGTGCCAGCAGACACTCTACAGTCATGCAAGATACGCAGTATTTT. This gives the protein CASRHSTVMQDTQYF.

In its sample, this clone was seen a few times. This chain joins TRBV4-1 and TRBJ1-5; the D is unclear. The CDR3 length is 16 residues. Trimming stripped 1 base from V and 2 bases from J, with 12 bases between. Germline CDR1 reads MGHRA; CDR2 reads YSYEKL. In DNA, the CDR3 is TGCGCCAGCAGCCAAGTCGTGGGAGGAGGCAATCAGCCCCAGCATTTT. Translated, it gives CASSQVVGGGNQPQHF.

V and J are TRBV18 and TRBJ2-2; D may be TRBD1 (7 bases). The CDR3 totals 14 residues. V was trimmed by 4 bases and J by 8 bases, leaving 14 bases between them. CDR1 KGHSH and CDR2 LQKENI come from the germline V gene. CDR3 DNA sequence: TGTGCCAGCTCACGACAGGGAGGTCCGGGGGAGCTGTTTTTT. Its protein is CASSRQGGPGELFF.